This T cell receptor (beta chain) is from a study of PD-1 blockade in classical Hodgkin lymphoma (dated by TCRdb to 2018 to 2021). Study-level background: Nivolumab dosing was 3 mg/kg intravenously every 2 weeks, continuing until either disease progression or unacceptable toxicity. The study used CyTOF and TCR beta sequencing to define a peripheral blood immune signature of response to PD-1 blockade in classical Hodgkin lymphoma. The paper's findings and limits, for the study overall: Trial patients with a complete response had baseline diversity similar to that of newly diagnosed patients, while partial responders and progressors had significantly lower diversity. Diversity was lower in patients who began nivolumab less than 1 year after ASCT, so these patients were left out of later analyses to avoid confounding by immune reconstitution. Newly diagnosed patients were reported to have lower baseline TCR diversity than healthy donors, and relapsed/refractory patients were reported to have lower baseline TCR diversity still. CD4+ but not CD8+ TCR diversity rose significantly by C4D1 (p=0.0027 vs p=0.16), most apparent in complete responders (p=0.02). Only a single clinical trial cohort was studied, and what caused the repertoire differences, possibly disease activity or prior therapy, remained undefined.

In light of the paper, this sample's time point label describes: cycle 4 day 1 (C4D1), after less than 7 weeks of nivolumab. All trial patients had relapsed after autologous stem cell transplantation, with cohorts A, B and C differing in prior brentuximab vedotin exposure. The trial cohort was composed of 56 patients with relapsed/refractory classical Hodgkin lymphoma, for whom complete response, partial response or progressive disease was recorded as best overall response. Trial patients were treated with single-agent nivolumab in the multi-cohort phase II CheckMate 205 trial. An independent review committee assessed best overall response by applying the 2007 International Working Group response criteria. Trial PBMCs were collected just before the start of nivolumab (C1D1) and during therapy at cycle 2 day 1 and cycle 4 day 1. Peripheral blood was collected in 8 mL Vacutainer Cell Preparation Tubes, from which PBMCs were isolated by centrifugation and then cryopreserved.

In regard to this clone: Its antigen target is currently unknown. No base-level quality is on record; no much larger clone is a single base apart.

Deletion took 5 bases off V and 5 bases off J, with a span of 12 bases between the germline ends. CDR1 and CDR2 (SEHNR, FQNEAQ) derive from the germline V gene (reference sequence). From cysteine to phenylalanine, the CDR3 is 13 amino acids long. Only CDR3 DNA remains: 39 bases, in frame from the first base. The Qiagen DNeasy kit was used to extract genomic DNA from unsorted PBMCs and from the negatively selected CD4+ and CD8+ fractions. TCR beta CDR3 regions were subjected to amplification by immunoSEQ multiplex PCR with primers that anneal to V and J segments. Amplification bias was minimized using a synthetic immune receptor repertoire, and residual bias was removed computationally after sequencing. The study's processing was this. Repertoire diversity was quantified as the Shannon entropy index using custom Python scripts. The unsorted, CD4+ and CD8+ repertoires were each analyzed separately, with the exception of combined analyses, where CD4+ and CD8+ sequences were merged in silico. A clone counted as expanded when the clone's frequency after treatment rose at least 2-fold relative to C1D1, and clones undetected at baseline were given a pseudocount of 0.5. Clones with 0 or 1 copy at C1D1 were classified as singleton clones, and clones with 2 or more copies were classified as non-singleton clones. Clones expanded in unsorted samples were labelled as CD4+, CD8+ or unknown by matching protein sequences in sorted samples from the same patient. Wilcoxon tests on paired samples were used to test diversity changes from C1D1 to C4D1. The table comes from immuneACCESS by way of TCRdb, which keeps in-frame sequences with V and J called. Part of the clones is missing from these tables; in studies checked, under half for an unresolved V gene and the rest for unknown reasons. That table gives V, J and clone size, and the DNA gave D and trimming. Present in this sample are some 24,000 clones, approximately 79% of which were seen just once. The ten largest clonotypes hold 6% to 6.5% of the sample.

Recombination linked TRBV7-9 to TRBJ1-2, and the D gene may be TRBD1, 6 bases matching. The sequences come from peripheral blood mononuclear cells (PBMCs), collected before the fourth cycle of nivolumab. This receptor was taken from a human donor with classical Hodgkin lymphoma. The DNA sequence reads TGTGCCAGCAGCCTGGACAGAGGGTATGGCTACACCTTC. Its coded protein is CASSLDRGYGYTF.